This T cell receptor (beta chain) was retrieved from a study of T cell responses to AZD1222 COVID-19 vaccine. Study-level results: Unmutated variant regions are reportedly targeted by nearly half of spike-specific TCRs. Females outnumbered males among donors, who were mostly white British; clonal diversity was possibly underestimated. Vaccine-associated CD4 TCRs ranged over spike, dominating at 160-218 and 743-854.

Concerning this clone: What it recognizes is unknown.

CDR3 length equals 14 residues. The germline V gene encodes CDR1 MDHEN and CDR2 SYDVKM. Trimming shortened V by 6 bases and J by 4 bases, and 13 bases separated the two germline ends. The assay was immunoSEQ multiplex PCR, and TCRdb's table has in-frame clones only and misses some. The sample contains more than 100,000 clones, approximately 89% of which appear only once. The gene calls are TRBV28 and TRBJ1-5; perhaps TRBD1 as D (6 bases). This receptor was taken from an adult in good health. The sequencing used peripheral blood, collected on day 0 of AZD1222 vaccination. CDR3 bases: TGTGCCAGCAGCTCCTACAGGGCTAATCAGCCCCAGCATTTT. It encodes CASSSYRANQPQHF.